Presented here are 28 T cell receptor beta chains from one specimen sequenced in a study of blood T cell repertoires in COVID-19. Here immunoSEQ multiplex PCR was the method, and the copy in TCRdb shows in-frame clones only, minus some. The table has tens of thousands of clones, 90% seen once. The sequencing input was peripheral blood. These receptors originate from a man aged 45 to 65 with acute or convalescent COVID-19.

CDR3 sequence (DNA): TGTGCCAGTAGTACACAGGGGGCCGATTCACCCCTCCACTTT. Translated, it gives CASSTQGADSPLHF. This sequence joins TRBV19 and TRBJ1-6, with 9 bases identical to TRBD1. Germline V gene lookup returns CDR1 LNHDA and CDR2 SQIVND (reference sequence). V was clipped by 4 bases and J by 8 bases; unmatched bases: 3. CDR3 length: 14 residues.

The CDR3, as DNA: TGTGCCAGCTCACCAAACTTGGGGGCCGATACGCAGTATTTT. It translates to CASSPNLGADTQYF. J is TRBJ2-3 and V is TRBV18; tentative D call: TRBD1 (6 bases). Looked up from germline, CDR1 is KGHSH and CDR2 is LQKENI. The CDR3 runs to 14 residues. Trimming took off 2 bases at V and 6 bases at J, with 12 bases between the two ends. Filled out from reference TRBV18 and TRBJ2-3, the complete variable domain reads NAGVMQNPRHLVRRRGQEARLRCSPMKGHSHVYWYRQLPEEGLKFMVYLQKENIIDESGMPKERFSAEFPKEGPSILRIQQVVRGDSAAYFCASSPNLGADTQYFGPGTRLTVL.

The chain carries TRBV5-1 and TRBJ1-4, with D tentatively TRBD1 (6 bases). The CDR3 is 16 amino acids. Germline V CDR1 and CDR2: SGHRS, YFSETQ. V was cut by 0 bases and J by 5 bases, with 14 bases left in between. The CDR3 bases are TGCGCCAGCAGCTTGGCGGTACAGGGCTCGAATGAAAAACTGTTTTTT. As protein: CASSLAVQGSNEKLFF.

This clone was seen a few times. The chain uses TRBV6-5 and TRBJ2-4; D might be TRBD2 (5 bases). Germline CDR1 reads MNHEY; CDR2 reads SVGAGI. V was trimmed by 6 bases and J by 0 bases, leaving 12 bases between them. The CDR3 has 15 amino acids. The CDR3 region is CASSRTLLAKNIQYF. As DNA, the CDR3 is TGTGCCAGCAGCCGGACTTTGCTAGCCAAAAACATTCAGTACTTC.

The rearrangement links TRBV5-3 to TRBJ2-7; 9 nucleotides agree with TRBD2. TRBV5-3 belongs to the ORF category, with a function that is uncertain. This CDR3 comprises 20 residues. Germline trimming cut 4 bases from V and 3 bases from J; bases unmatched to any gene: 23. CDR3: CARSPDRSTSGSRPVYEQYF. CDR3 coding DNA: TGTGCCAGAAGCCCGGACAGGTCGACTAGCGGAAGCCGCCCGGTCTACGAGCAGTACTTC.

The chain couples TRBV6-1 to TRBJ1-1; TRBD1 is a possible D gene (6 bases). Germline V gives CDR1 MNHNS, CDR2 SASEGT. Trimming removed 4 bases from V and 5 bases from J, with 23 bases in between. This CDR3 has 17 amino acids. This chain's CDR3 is CASSALLRTDGGTEAFF. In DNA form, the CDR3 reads TGTGCCAGCAGTGCCTTACTCCGGACAGACGGCGGTACTGAAGCTTTCTTT.

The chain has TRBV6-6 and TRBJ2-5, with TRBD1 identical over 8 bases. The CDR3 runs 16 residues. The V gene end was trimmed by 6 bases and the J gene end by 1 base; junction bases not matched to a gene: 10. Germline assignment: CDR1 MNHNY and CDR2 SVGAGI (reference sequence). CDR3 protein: CASSNRGQGIQETQYF. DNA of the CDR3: TGTGCCAGCAGCAACAGAGGACAGGGAATCCAAGAGACCCAGTACTTC.

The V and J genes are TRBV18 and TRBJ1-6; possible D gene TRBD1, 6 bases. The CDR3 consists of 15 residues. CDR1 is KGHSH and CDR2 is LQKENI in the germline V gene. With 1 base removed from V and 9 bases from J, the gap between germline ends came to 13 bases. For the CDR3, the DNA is TGTGCCAGCTCACCACTGGTAGGGGGTAGTTCACCCCTCCACTTT. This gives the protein CASSPLVGGSSPLHF.

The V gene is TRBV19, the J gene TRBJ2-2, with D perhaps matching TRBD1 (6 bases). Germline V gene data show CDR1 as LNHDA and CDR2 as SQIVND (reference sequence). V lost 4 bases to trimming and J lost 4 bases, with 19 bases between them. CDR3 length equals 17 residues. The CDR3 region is CASSTSTGTHITGELFF. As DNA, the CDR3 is TGTGCCAGTAGTACCTCCACCGGGACACATATCACCGGGGAGCTGTTTTTT.

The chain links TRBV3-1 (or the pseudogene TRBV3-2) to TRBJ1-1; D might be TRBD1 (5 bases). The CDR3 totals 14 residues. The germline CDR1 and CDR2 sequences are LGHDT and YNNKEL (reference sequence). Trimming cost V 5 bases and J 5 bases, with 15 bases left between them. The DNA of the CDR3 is TGTGCCAGCAGCAACCTGAGGAGGGGAACTGAAGCTTTCTTT. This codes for CASSNLRRGTEAFF.

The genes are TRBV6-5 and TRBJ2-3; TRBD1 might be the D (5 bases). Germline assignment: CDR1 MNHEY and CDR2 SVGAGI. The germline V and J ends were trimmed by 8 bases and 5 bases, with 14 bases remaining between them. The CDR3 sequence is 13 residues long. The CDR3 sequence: CASQGWAEDTQYF. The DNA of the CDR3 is TGTGCCAGCCAGGGATGGGCAGAAGATACGCAGTATTTT.

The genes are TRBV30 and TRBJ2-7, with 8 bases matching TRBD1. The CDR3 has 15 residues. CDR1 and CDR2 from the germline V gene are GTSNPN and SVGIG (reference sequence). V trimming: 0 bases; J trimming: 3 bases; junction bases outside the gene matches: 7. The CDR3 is CAWSVGRGRHYEQYF. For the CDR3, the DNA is TGTGCCTGGAGTGTCGGCAGGGGGCGTCACTACGAGCAGTACTTC.

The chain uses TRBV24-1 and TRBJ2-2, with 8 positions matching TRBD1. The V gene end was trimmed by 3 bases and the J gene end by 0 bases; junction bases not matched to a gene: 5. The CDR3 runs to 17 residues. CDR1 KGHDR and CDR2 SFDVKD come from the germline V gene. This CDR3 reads CATSDTEDRANTGELFF. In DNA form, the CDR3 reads TGTGCCACCAGTGATACTGAGGACAGGGCGAACACCGGGGAGCTGTTTTTT.

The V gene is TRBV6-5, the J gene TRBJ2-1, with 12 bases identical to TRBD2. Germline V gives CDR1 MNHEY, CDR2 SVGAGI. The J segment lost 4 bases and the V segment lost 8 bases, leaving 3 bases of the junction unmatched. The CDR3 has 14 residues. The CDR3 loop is CASQTSGGYNEQFF. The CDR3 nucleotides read TGTGCCAGCCAGACTAGCGGGGGTTACAATGAGCAGTTCTTC.

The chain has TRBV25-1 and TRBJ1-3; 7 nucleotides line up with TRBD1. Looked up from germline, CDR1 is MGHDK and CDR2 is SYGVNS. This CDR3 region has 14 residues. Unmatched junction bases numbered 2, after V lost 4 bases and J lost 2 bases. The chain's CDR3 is CASSVTGAGNTIYF. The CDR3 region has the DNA TGTGCCAGCAGTGTCACAGGGGCTGGAAACACCATATATTTT.

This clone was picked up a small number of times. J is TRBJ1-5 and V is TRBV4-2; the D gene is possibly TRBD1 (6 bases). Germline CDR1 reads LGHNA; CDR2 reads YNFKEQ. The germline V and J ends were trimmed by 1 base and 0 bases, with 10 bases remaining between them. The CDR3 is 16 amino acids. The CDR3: CASSQGDNYSNQPQHF. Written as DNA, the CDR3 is TGTGCCAGCAGCCAAGGGGACAATTATAGCAATCAGCCCCAGCATTTT.

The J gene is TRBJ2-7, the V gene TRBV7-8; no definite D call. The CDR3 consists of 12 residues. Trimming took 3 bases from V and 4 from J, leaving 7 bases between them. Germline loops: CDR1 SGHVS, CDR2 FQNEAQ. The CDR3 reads CASSLTSYEQYV. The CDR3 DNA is TGTGCCAGCAGCTTGACAAGTTACGAGCAGTACGTC.

CDR3 in DNA: TGTGCCAGCAGGCCGGGGGGAAACTATGGCTACACCTTC. This encodes CASRPGGNYGYTF. V gene TRBV12-3 or TRBV12-4 combines with J gene TRBJ1-2, with a weak D call TRBD1 (5 bases). The CDR3 is 13 residues long. V was trimmed by 6 bases and J by 2 bases, leaving 10 bases between them.

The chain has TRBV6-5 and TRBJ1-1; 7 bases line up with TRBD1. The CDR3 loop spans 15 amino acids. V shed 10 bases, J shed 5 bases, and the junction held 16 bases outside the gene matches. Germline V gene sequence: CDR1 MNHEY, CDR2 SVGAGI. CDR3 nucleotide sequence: TGTGCCACCCAAGGGGCAGGGGGTAAACGGACTGAAGCTTTCTTT. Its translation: CATQGAGGKRTEAFF.

CDR3 bases: TGTGCCAGCAGTGAACTAGCGGGAGAGGGCGATGAGCAGTTCTTC. Its translation: CASSELAGEGDEQFF. This rearrangement joins TRBV2 to TRBJ2-1, with 10 bases identical to TRBD2. Germline-derived CDR1 and CDR2 are SNHLY and FYNNEI. CDR3 length: 15 residues. With 2 bases clipped from V and 8 bases from J, the junction kept 6 bases outside the gene matches.

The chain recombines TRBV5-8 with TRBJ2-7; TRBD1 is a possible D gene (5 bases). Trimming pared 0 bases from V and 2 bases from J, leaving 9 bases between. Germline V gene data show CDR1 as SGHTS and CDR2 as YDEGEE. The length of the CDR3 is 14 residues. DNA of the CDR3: TGTGCCAGCAGCTTGGCCTCAGGGCCCTACGAGCAGTACTTC. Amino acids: CASSLASGPYEQYF.

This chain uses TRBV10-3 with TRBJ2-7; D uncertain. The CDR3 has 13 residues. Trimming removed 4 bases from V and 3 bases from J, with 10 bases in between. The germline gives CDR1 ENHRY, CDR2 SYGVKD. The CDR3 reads CAISGSQNYEQYF. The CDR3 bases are TGTGCCATCAGTGGGAGCCAGAACTACGAGCAGTACTTC.

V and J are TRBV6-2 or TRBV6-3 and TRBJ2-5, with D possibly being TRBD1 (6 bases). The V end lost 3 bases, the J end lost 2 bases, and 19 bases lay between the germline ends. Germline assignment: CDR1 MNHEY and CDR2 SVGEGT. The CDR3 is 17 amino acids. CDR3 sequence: CASSYPSSGQPQETQYF. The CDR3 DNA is TGTGCCAGCAGTTATCCTTCCTCGGGACAACCACAAGAGACCCAGTACTTC.

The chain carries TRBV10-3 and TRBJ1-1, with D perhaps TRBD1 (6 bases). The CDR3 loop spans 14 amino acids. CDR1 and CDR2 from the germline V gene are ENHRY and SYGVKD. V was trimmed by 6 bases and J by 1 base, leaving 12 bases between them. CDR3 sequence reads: CAIRQGQPNTEAFF. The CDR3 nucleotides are TGTGCCATCAGGCAGGGGCAACCGAACACTGAAGCTTTCTTT.

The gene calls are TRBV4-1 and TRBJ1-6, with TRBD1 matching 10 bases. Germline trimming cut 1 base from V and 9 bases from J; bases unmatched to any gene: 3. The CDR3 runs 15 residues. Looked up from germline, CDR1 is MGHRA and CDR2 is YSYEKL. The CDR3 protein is CASSQVGTGVSPLHF. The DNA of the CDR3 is TGCGCCAGCAGCCAAGTTGGGACAGGGGTTTCACCCCTCCACTTT.

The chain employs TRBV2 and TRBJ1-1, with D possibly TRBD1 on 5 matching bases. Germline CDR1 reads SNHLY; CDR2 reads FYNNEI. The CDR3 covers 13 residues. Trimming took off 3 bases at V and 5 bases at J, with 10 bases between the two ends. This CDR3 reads CASSDWGGTEAFF. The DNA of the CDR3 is TGTGCCAGCAGTGACTGGGGGGGGACTGAAGCTTTCTTT.

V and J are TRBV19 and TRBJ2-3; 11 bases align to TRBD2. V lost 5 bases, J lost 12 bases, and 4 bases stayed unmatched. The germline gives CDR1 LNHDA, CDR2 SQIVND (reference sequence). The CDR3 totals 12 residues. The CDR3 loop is CASSPGLADQYF. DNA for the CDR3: TGTGCCAGTAGTCCGGGACTAGCGGATCAGTATTTT.

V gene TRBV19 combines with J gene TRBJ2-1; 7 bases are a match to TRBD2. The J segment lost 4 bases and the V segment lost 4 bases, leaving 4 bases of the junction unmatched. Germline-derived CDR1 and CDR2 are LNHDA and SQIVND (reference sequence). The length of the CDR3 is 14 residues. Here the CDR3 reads CASSRRGVYNEQFF. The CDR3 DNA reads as TGTGCCAGTAGTAGACGGGGGGTGTACAATGAGCAGTTCTTC.